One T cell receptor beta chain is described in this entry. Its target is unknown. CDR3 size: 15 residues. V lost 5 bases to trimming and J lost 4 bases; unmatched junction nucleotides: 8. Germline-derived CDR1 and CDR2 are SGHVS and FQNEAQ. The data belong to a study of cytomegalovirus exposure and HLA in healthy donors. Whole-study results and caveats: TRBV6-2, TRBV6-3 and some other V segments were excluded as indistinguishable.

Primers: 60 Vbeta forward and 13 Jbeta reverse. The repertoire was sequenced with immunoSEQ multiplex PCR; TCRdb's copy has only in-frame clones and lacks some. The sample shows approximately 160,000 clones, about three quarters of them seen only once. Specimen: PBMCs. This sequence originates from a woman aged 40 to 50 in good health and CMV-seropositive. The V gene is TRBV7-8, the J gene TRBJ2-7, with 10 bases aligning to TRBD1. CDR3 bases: TGTGCCAGCAGCCCGGGGACAGGGGAGAGTTACGAGCAGTACTTC. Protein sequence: CASSPGTGESYEQYF.